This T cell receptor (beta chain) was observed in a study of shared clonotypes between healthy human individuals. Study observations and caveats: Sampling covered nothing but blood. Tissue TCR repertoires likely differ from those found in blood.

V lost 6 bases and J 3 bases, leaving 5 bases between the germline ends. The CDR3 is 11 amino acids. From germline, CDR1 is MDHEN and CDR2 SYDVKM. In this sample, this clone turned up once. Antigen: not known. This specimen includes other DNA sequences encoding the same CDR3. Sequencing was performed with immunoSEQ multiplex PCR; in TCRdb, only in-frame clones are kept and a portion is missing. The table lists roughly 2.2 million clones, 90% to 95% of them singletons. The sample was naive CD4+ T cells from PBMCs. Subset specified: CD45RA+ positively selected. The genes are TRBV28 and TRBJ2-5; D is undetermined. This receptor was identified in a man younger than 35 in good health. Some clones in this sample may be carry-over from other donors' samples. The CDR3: CASRVEETQYF. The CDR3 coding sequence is TGTGCCAGCAGGGTGGAAGAGACCCAGTACTTC.